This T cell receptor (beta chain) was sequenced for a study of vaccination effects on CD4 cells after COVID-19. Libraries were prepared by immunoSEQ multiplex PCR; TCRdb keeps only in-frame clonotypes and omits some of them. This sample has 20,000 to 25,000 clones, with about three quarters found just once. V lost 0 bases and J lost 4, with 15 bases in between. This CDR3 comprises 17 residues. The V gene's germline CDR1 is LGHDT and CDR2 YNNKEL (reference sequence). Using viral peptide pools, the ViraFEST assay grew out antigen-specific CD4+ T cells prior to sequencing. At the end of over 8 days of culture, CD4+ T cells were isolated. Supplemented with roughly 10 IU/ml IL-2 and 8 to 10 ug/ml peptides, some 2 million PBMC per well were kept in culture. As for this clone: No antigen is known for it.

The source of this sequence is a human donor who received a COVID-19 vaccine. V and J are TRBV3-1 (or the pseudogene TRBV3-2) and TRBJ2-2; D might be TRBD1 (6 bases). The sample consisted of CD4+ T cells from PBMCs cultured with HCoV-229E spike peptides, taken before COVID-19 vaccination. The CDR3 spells CASSQDVRTEATGELFF. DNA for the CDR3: TGTGCCAGCAGCCAAGATGTTCGGACAGAGGCCACCGGGGAGCTGTTTTTT.